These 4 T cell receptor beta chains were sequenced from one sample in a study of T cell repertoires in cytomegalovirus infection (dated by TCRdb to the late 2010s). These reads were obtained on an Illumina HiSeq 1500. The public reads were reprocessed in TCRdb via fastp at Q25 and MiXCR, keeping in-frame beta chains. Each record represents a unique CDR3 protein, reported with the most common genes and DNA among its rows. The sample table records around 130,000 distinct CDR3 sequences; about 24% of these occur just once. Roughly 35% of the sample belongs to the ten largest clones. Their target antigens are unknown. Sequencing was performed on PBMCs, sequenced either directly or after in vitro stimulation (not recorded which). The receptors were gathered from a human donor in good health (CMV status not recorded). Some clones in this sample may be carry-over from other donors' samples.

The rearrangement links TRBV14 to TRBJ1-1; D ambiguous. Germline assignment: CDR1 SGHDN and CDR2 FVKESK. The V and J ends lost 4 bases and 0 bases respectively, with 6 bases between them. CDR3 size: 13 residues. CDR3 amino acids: CASSLKMNTEAFF. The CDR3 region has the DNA TGTGCCAGCAGCCTTAAGATGAACACTGAAGCTTTCTTT. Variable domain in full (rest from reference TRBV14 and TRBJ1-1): EAGVTQFPSHSVIEKGQTVTLRCDPISGHDNLYWYRRVMGKEIKFLLHFVKESKQDESGMPNNRFLAERTGGTYSTLKVQPAELEDSGVYFCASSLKMNTEAFFGQGTRLTVV.

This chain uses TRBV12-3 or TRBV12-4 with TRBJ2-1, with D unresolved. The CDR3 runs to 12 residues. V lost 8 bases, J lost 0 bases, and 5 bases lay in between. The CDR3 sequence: CASRNSYNEQFF. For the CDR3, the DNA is TGTGCCAGCCGGAACTCCTACAATGAGCAGTTCTTC.

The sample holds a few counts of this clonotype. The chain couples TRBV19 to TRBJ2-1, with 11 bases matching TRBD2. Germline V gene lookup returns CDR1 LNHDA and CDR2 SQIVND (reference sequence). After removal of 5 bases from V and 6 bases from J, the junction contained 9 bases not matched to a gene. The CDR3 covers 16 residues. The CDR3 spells CASSLKTSGIGNEQFF. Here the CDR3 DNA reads TGTGCCAGTAGTCTCAAGACTAGCGGGATCGGCAATGAGCAGTTCTTC.

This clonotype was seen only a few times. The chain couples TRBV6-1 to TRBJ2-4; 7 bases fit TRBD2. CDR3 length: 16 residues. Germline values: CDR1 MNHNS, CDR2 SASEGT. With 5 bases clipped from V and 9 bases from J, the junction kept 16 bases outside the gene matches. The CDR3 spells CASSRAGVGTVGIQYF. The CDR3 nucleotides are TGTGCCAGCAGTCGCGCGGGAGTTGGGACTGTAGGCATTCAGTACTTC.